This T cell receptor (beta chain) was sequenced for a study of molecular identifiers for immune sequencing clone quantification. Whole-study findings and limits: Highly expanded clones may be undercounted when identical TCR molecules share barcodes.

Ten or more counts support this clonotype. The antigen is not known. For bulk TCR libraries, previously described methods and listed TCR primers were used. MiXCR, run by TCRdb on the PCR reads, gives a single entry per CDR3 protein. Of approximately 670,000 distinct CDR3 sequences listed, about 20% were seen once; the top ten hold around 0.9%. Germline V lookup: CDR1 LGHNA, CDR2 YSLEER. V dropped 3 bases and J dropped 0; count of bases not matched to a gene: 10. This CDR3 has 17 residues. Sequencing input: naive CD8+ T cells from blood, with Jurkat cell RNA spiked in. Described subset: FACS-sorted CD8+CD4-CCR7+CD45RA+ naive T cells. This chain uses TRBV4-3 with TRBJ2-7, with 8 nucleotides matching TRBD2. This clonotype was sampled from a human donor in good health. Some libraries in this study had Jurkat cell RNA spiked in. The CDR3 sequence is CASSQVARLANSYEQYF. In DNA form, the CDR3 reads TGCGCCAGCAGCCAGGTGGCCCGACTAGCGAACTCCTACGAGCAGTACTTC.